Listed below are T cell receptor beta chains from one sample, sequenced in a study of blood T cell repertoires in COVID-19. Produced via immunoSEQ multiplex PCR; TCRdb's table is partial and in-frame only. This table holds 200,000 to 300,000 clones, 84% found once. Material for sequencing was peripheral blood. The receptors were sampled from a woman aged 35 to 49 who had recovered from COVID-19. Both conserved end residues are trimmed from each CDR3.

J gene: TRBJ2-7; V gene: TRBV15; CDR3 protein: ATSREGQAYEQY
J gene: TRBJ1-2; V gene: TRBV27; CDR3 protein: ASRPIHRENYGYT
J gene: TRBJ2-7; V gene: TRBV29-1; CDR3 protein: SVERQGSYEQY
J gene: TRBJ1-2; V gene: TRBV27; CDR3 protein: ASSFNSWRGYT
J gene: TRBJ1-5; V gene: TRBV2; CDR3 protein: ASTLLDTYSNQPQH
J gene: TRBJ1-4; V gene: TRBV4-1; CDR3 protein: ASSPRADLAEKLF
J gene: TRBJ2-7; V gene: TRBV28; CDR3 protein: ASTPRPGEQY
J gene: TRBJ1-1; V gene: TRBV5-5; CDR3 protein: ASSLSENTEAF
J gene: TRBJ2-7; V gene: TRBV6-5; CDR3 protein: ASSPGTGVYEQY
J gene: TRBJ1-6; V gene: TRBV27; CDR3 protein: ASSPGLTGSYNSPLH
J gene: TRBJ2-1; V gene: TRBV5-4; CDR3 protein: ASRGPGDPDRNEQF
J gene: TRBJ2-7; V gene: TRBV2; CDR3 protein: ASSPGRGPYEQY
J gene: TRBJ1-2; V gene: TRBV11-2; CDR3 protein: ASSLDLQGHGYT
J gene: TRBJ1-3; V gene: TRBV9; CDR3 protein: ASSLAGNTIY
J gene: TRBJ2-7; V gene: TRBV29-1; CDR3 protein: SALGASGYEQY
J gene: TRBJ2-1; V gene: TRBV27; CDR3 protein: ASSPMQGWGNEQF
J gene: TRBJ2-5; V gene: TRBV11-3; CDR3 protein: ASSLGYRGERPQY
J gene: TRBJ1-6; V gene: TRBV4-1; CDR3 protein: ASSQILGDSPLH
J gene: TRBJ1-3; V gene: TRBV7-6; CDR3 protein: ASSLDYTIY
J gene: TRBJ2-2; V gene: TRBV6-5; CDR3 protein: ASGGTANTGELF
J gene: TRBJ2-3; V gene: TRBV9; CDR3 protein: ASSVVGGDVDTQY
J gene: TRBJ1-2; V gene: TRBV18; CDR3 protein: ASSPPGRGTPNYGYT
J gene: TRBJ1-6; V gene: TRBV4-1; CDR3 protein: ASSQGPGQRHNSPLH
J gene: TRBJ1-2; V gene: TRBV28; CDR3 protein: ASSFAGYGYT
J gene: TRBJ1-1; V gene: TRBV2; CDR3 protein: ASSVQGDTEAF
J gene: TRBJ2-3; V gene: TRBV7-2; CDR3 protein: ASSQEVADTQY
J gene: TRBJ2-2; V gene: TRBV28; CDR3 protein: ASSKHRALTGELF
J gene: TRBJ2-7; V gene: TRBV11-3; CDR3 protein: ASSLDLGASPYEQY
J gene: TRBJ1-5; V gene: TRBV6-6; CDR3 protein: ASSPRQGGNQPQH
J gene: TRBJ2-1; V gene: TRBV5-6; CDR3 protein: ASSLTGYLNNEQF
J gene: TRBJ2-2; V gene: TRBV4-1; CDR3 protein: ASSQATLAVNTGELF
J gene: TRBJ2-2; V gene: TRBV9; CDR3 protein: ASSTGQGANTGELF
J gene: TRBJ1-6; V gene: TRBV5-6; CDR3 protein: ASSLGTGGSPLH
J gene: TRBJ1-5; V gene: TRBV19; CDR3 protein: ASSTGQGFPQH
J gene: TRBJ2-1; V gene: TRBV2; CDR3 protein: ASSVLGARNEQF
J gene: TRBJ1-5; V gene: TRBV7-8; CDR3 protein: ASSPRQGGNQPQH
J gene: TRBJ2-5; V gene: TRBV7-2; CDR3 protein: ASSLVGTGYQETQY
J gene: TRBJ2-7; V gene: TRBV7-9; CDR3 protein: ASSTQDRDFSYEQY
J gene: TRBJ2-4; V gene: TRBV9; CDR3 protein: ASSVEGQQNIQY
J gene: TRBJ2-3; V gene: TRBV6-1; CDR3 protein: ASSEFGVRAQDTQY
J gene: TRBJ2-5; V gene: TRBV2; CDR3 protein: ASSERTGWQETQY
J gene: TRBJ1-4; V gene: TRBV6-5; CDR3 protein: ASSYSENEKLF
J gene: TRBJ2-5; V gene: TRBV5-1; CDR3 protein: ASSLYRTGETQY
J gene: TRBJ1-5; V gene: TRBV6-1; CDR3 protein: ASSERVLGNQPQH
J gene: TRBJ1-2; V gene: TRBV10-2; CDR3 protein: ASSEGWDFSGYT
J gene: TRBJ1-4; V gene: TRBV5-1; CDR3 protein: ASARGATNEKLF
J gene: TRBJ2-3; V gene: TRBV7-9; CDR3 protein: ASSLSSSADTQY
J gene: TRBJ1-2; V gene: TRBV3-1/TRBV3-2; CDR3 protein: ASSQSQGFGGYT
J gene: TRBJ1-5; V gene: TRBV6-6; CDR3 protein: ASSPGQGSLNQPQH
J gene: TRBJ1-2; V gene: TRBV5-1; CDR3 protein: ASSLPDKGYGYT
J gene: TRBJ1-5; V gene: TRBV19; CDR3 protein: ASSILQGLYSNQPQH
J gene: TRBJ2-7; V gene: TRBV6-5; CDR3 protein: ASSYSIGTETYEQY
J gene: TRBJ1-5; V gene: TRBV5-1; CDR3 protein: ASSQSTGWNQPQH